This T cell receptor (beta chain) emerged from a study of breast tumors, draining lymph nodes, adjacent tissues. Overall study findings and caveats: Tumor repertoires ranked between lymph nodes and nontumor tissue in diversity, with V and J gene preferences.

V lost 8 bases and J lost 6, with 10 bases in between. This CDR3 comprises 12 residues. The germline CDR1 and CDR2 sequences are SGHAT and FQNNGV. TCRdb ran MiXCR on the multiplex PCR reads and lists one entry per CDR3 protein. This table has approximately 130,000 distinct CDR3 sequences, 21% appearing once. This clonotype has ten or more counts. Its antigen is unidentified. Breast cancer patients provided tissue from their axillary draining lymph nodes. Material for sequencing was axillary lymph node tissue. The chain joins TRBV11-2 to TRBJ1-4; no definite D call. The receptor's source is a female donor with breast cancer. Some clones in this sample may be carry-over from other donors' samples. CDR3 in amino acids: CASGRFDEKLFF. In DNA form, the CDR3 reads TGTGCCAGCGGGCGGTTCGATGAAAAACTGTTTTTT.